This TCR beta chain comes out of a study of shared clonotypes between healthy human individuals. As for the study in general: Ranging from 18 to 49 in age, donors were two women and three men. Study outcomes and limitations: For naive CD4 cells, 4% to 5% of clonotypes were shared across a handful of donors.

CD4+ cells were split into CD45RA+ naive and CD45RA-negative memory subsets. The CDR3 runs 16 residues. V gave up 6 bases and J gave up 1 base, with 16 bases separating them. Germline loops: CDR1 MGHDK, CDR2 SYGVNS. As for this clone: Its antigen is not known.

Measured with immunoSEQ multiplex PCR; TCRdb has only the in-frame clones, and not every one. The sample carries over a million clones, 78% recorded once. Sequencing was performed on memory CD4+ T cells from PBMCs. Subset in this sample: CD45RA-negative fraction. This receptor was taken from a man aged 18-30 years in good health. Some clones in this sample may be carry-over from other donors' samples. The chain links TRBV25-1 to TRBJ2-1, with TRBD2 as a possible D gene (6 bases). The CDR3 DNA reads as TGTGCCAGCAGCGCGAACTTAGCGGTTTCCTACAATGAGCAGTTCTTC. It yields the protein CASSANLAVSYNEQFF.